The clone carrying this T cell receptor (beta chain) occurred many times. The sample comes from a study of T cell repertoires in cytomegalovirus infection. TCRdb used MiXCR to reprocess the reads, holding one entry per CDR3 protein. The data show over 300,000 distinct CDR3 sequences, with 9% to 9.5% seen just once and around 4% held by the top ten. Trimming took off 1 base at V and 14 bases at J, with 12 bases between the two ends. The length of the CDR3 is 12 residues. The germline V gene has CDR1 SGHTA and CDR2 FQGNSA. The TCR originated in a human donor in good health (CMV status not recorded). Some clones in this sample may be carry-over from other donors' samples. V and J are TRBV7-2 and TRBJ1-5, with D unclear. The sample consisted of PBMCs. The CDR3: CASSLDRVSKHF. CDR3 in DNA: TGTGCCAGCAGCTTAGACCGGGTCTCCAAGCATTTT.